The entry below describes one TCR beta chain. This sample was included in a study of blood T cell repertoires in COVID-19. Trimming stripped 6 bases from V and 6 bases from J, with 18 bases between. The CDR3 is 14 residues long. Germline V CDR1 and CDR2: SGHNT, YYREEE (reference sequence). Sequenced by immunoSEQ multiplex PCR; TCRdb stores in-frame clones only, minus some. The repertoire holds approximately 300,000 clones, with roughly 90% as singletons. The clonotype comes from a woman aged 25 to 39 who had recovered from COVID-19. The rearrangement joins TRBV5-4 to TRBJ1-2, with a tentative D call TRBD1 (5 bases). The sample taken for sequencing was PBMCs or T cells enriched from blood (not recorded which). CDR3 sequence reads: CASTVRGGRNGYTF. The CDR3 region has the DNA TGTGCCAGCACCGTGAGGGGAGGTCGGAATGGCTACACCTTC.